The clone carrying this T cell receptor (beta chain) was found a few times. The target antigen is unknown. The sample belongs to a study of T cells after yellow fever vaccination. Germline V CDR1 and CDR2: DFQATT, SNEGSKA (reference sequence). The CDR3 has 11 residues. TCR cDNA, made by 5'RACE template switching, carried an added universal primer site and UMIs. TCRdb analysed the 5' RACE reads with MiXCR anew, one entry per CDR3 protein. The sample lists hundreds of thousands of distinct CDR3 sequences; 8.7% were seen once. General study points: Subsequent booster samples again held most clones from primary vaccination (less than 98% CD4, roughly 88% CD8). Of the clonotypes, a small share occurred in both CD4 and CD8 compartments. Repertoires sorted by FACS could include abundant clonotypes that are contaminants from the bulk population.

The genes are TRBV20-1 and TRBJ1-5; D not certain. This clonotype originated in a man aged 18 to 29 who received the YFV17D yellow fever vaccine. This specimen consisted of PBMCs, obtained on the day of the first yellow fever vaccination. DNA for the CDR3: TGCAGCCCGGGAAATTTTCAGCCCCAGCATTTT. Translation gives CSPGNFQPQHF.